This T cell receptor beta chain was captured by sequencing in a study of blood T cells in healthy people across ages. Comment on this clonotype: The junction differs from germline at one of its ends, possibly a read error.

It was with a sample-barcoded 5' primer and a J-beta primer mix that a second PCR of roughly 7 to 12 cycles was run. TCRdb called the 5' RACE reads again in MiXCR, with one record for every CDR3 protein. Seen here are around 2 million distinct CDR3 sequences, roughly two fifths observed once, and the top ten hold more than 20%. The germline gives CDR1 SNHLY, CDR2 FYNNEI. The CDR3 has 14 amino acids. V gene TRBV2 combines with J gene TRBJ2-1; possibly TRBD1 for D (5 bases). The DNA end is more similar to TRBJ2-7, so the J call may be wrong. Specimen: blood. This receptor was obtained from a human donor in good health. The CDR3 DNA is TGTGCCGGCAGTGAGACAGCAACCTCCTACGAGCAGTACTTC. It codes for CAGSETATSYEQYF.